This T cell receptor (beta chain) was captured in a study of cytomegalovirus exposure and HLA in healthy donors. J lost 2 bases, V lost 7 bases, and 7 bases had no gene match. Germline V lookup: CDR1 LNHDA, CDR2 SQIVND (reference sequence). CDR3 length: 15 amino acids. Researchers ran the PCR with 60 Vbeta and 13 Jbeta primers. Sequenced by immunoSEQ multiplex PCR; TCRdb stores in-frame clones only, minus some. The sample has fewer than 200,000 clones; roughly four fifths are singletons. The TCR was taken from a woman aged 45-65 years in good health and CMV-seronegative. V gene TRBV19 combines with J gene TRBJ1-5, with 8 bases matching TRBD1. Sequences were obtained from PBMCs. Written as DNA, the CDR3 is TGTGCCAGTATGCCGGGACAGGCGGGCAATCAGCCCCAGCATTTT. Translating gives CASMPGQAGNQPQHF.